A selection of T cell receptor beta chains follows, all from one sample in a study of T cells in Graves' hyperthyroidism and ophthalmopathy. TCRdb re-derived calls from the multiplex PCR reads in MiXCR, one entry per CDR3 protein. The sample contains 600,000 to 900,000 distinct CDR3 sequences, about a sixth of which appear only once. Sample: blood. These receptors were collected from a man aged 18 to 30 with Graves' hyperthyroidism. Both conserved end residues are part of each CDR3. Only part of the rows carry a size: once, few, many, or a class if the clone is expanded.

v_call	cdr3_length	clone_size	j_call	cdr3_aa
TRBV20-1	16	few	TRBJ2-1	CSARDSRTDQYNEQFF
TRBV25-1	14	once	TRBJ1-1	CASRRGPMNTEAFF
TRBV30	12	many	TRBJ2-5	CAWKLAEVTQYF
TRBV19	17	-	TRBJ2-1	CASTSTRLAGSYNERFF
TRBV12-3/TRBV12-4	13	-	TRBJ1-3	CASRTGQGNTIYF
TRBV10-3	19	many	TRBJ2-2	CAISESLPRDRSGTGELFF
TRBV20-1	17	-	TRBJ1-1	CSAWRQGRLYMNTEAFF
TRBV25-1	16	few	TRBJ2-3	CASSPWTSGTRDTQYF
TRBV9	14	-	TRBJ2-2	CASSVGQGSGELFF
TRBV28	14	once	TRBJ1-4	CASSLRGIEEKLFF
TRBV14	13	few	TRBJ2-1	CASSQPMGFEQFF
TRBV7-3	16	-	TRBJ2-1	CASSSVIAASYNERFF
TRBV12-3/TRBV12-4	13	many	TRBJ1-1	CASSFGLDTEAFF
TRBV30	17	few	TRBJ1-5	CAAGTDKSRGSNQPQHF
TRBV28	15	many	TRBJ1-2	CASSILQVHNYGYTF
TRBV4-2	17	-	TRBJ2-3	CASSQEGLAAFTDTQYF
TRBV29-1	16	-	TRBJ2-6	CSVAAGGASGANVLTF
TRBV12-3/TRBV12-4	15	-	TRBJ2-5	CASSLTTGPGETQYF
TRBV4-1	18	-	TRBJ2-7	CASSQEGCSGIYSYEQYF
TRBV14	17	few	TRBJ2-1	CASSQGLGGRSYNEQFF
TRBV4-1	17	few	TRBJ2-3	CASSRLLGQGGADTQYF
TRBV2	15	many	TRBJ1-4	CASSARSPRPEKLFF
TRBV19	14	few	TRBJ2-7	CASSLFGTFYEQYF
TRBV11-2	11	many	TRBJ2-5	CASSSEETQYF
TRBV4-1	17	few	TRBJ2-2	CASSLAIRGRTAGELFF
TRBV20-1	12	few	TRBJ2-7	CSASEVSYEQYF
TRBV20-1	16	-	TRBJ2-7	CSARAWTSGASYEQYF
TRBV12-3/TRBV12-4	15	-	TRBJ2-7	CASSFGLADYYEQYF
TRBV28	15	many	TRBJ1-5	CASRPEGGFRQPQHF
TRBV7-2	18	many	TRBJ2-7	CASSLRSALLADSYEQYF
TRBV14	16	few	TRBJ2-7	CASSLHGGRAVYEQYF
TRBV10-3	15	-	TRBJ2-1	CATQLRQGRENEQFF
TRBV20-1	15	many	TRBJ2-3	CSASSGDEGTDTQYF
TRBV28	15	-	TRBJ2-2	CASSLAGLGTGELFF
TRBV6-6	17	many	TRBJ2-3	CASSYSPEGVSTDTQYF
TRBV28	14	many	TRBJ2-2	CASNKFANTGELFF
TRBV6-1	15	-	TRBJ1-6	CASSAQRAGNSPLHF
TRBV19	14	-	TRBJ1-1	CASSTSGANTEAFF
TRBV28	14	few	TRBJ2-5	CASSLWQEGETQYF
TRBV29-1	12	few	TRBJ1-1	CSVRGGGTEAFF
TRBV6-1	13	-	TRBJ2-5	CASSRTRAGTQYF
TRBV19	15	-	TRBJ1-1	CASTPSDLMNTEAFF
TRBV28	15	many	TRBJ2-1	CASSSLAGRENEQFF
TRBV6-2/TRBV6-3	13	many	TRBJ1-1	CASSSRDTTEAFF
TRBV6-1	15	many	TRBJ1-4	CASSEVTATNEKLFF
TRBV6-2/TRBV6-3	16	few	TRBJ2-3	CASSYSAEDSTDTQYF
TRBV29-1	13	few	TRBJ1-1	CSVVVRVGTEAFF